This T cell receptor beta chain came from a study of cytomegalovirus exposure and HLA in healthy donors. The wider study: The roughly 110 validation repertoires were reported in a later analysis to have been generated on the same platform as the 666 first-cohort repertoires. Broader study findings: It was reported that the classifier diagnosed cytomegalovirus status with high specificity and sensitivity in both the original and validation cohorts.

Worth noting for this clone: The antigen is not known.

Repertoires were generated with immunoSEQ multiplex PCR, while TCRdb's copy carries only in-frame clones and drops some. The sample has around 60,000 clones; 90% to 95% are singletons. After removal of 4 bases from V and 9 bases from J, the junction contained 17 bases not matched to a gene. The length of the CDR3 is 18 residues. The germline CDR1 and CDR2 sequences are MNHNS and SASEGT. This sequence joins TRBV6-1 and TRBJ2-5; 13 nucleotides match TRBD2. The clonotype was recovered from a woman aged 18-29 years in good health and CMV-seronegative. Sequencing input: PBMCs. The CDR3 nucleotides are TGTGCCAGCAGTGTAACTTGGGGTGGGACTAGCGGGGATCTGGCCCAGTACTTC. Protein product: CASSVTWGGTSGDLAQYF.